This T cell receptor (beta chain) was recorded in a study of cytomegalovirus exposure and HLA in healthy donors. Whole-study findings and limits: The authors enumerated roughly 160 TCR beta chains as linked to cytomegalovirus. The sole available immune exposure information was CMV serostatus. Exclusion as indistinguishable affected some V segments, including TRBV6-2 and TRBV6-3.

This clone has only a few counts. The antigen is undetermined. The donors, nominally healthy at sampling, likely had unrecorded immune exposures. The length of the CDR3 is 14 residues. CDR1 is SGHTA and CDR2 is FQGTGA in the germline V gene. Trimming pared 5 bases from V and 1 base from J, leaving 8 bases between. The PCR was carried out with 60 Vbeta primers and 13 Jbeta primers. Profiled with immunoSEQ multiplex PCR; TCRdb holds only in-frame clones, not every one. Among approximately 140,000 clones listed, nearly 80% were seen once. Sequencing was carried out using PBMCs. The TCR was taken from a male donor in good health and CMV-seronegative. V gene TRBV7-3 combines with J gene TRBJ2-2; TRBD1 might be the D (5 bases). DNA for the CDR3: TGTGCCAGCAGCCCCCAGGGGAACACCGGGGAGCTGTTTTTT. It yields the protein CASSPQGNTGELFF.